These T cell receptor beta chains were read from a single sample in a study of Graves' ophthalmopathy and Graves' hyperthyroidism. TCRdb re-derived calls from the multiplex PCR reads in MiXCR, one entry per CDR3 protein. The repertoire holds 1 million to 1.3 million distinct CDR3 sequences, with roughly 35% as singletons. Sequences were obtained from peripheral blood or thyroid tissue (not recorded which). All receptors derive from an adult man with Graves' hyperthyroidism. Each CDR3 is given with its conserved first and last residue. D genes are given only for firm matches. Some rows mark clone size as missing; the rest say once, few, many or name a class of expanded clone.

>.|TRBV11-1|.|TRBJ2-7
TGTGCCAGCAGCTTAAGATCAGCCCGGACAAGCTCCTACGAGCAGTACTTC
CASSLRSARTSSYEQYF
>TRBD1|TRBV20-1|.|TRBJ2-7
TGCAGTGCTAGCATGGGACAGGGGGCGGAGCAGTACTTC
CSASMGQGAEQYF
>TRBD1|TRBV10-3|.|TRBJ1-1
TGTGCCATCAGTGAGATTTGGGACAGGGGGCTGAACACTGAAGCTTTCTTT
CAISEIWDRGLNTEAFF
>.|TRBV19|many|TRBJ2-6
TGTGCCAGTAGTATTTCCGCGGGTTCTGGGGCCAACGTCCTGACTTTC
CASSISAGSGANVLTF
>.|TRBV7-9|.|TRBJ2-5
TGTGCCAGCAGTTACGGGAGCACAGAGACCCAGTACTTC
CASSYGSTETQYF
>.|TRBV6-6|few|TRBJ2-7
TGTGCCAGCAGTTCCCCCCCCCCGAGCGAGCAGTACTTC
CASSSPPPSEQYF
>.|TRBV29-1|many|TRBJ2-7
TGCAGCGCCGAGGGGGGCGAGGAGTACGAGCAGTACTTC
CSAEGGEEYEQYF
>.|TRBV15|.|TRBJ2-5
TGTGCCACCAGCAGAGTGGGAATGTTTGAAGAGACCCAGTACTTC
CATSRVGMFEETQYF
>.|TRBV7-2|many|TRBJ2-7
TGTGCCAGCAGCTTAGGGGGGAGATTGAGGGGTAGATACGAGCAGTACTTC
CASSLGGRLRGRYEQYF
>TRBD1|TRBV5-6|many|TRBJ2-7
TGTGCCAGCAGCCCTCACAGGGGAGACGAGCAGTACTTC
CASSPHRGDEQYF
>.|TRBV29-1|many|TRBJ1-2
TGCAGCGCTGTAGTGGGTTCGAGTTATGGCTACACCTTC
CSAVVGSSYGYTF
>.|TRBV12-3/TRBV12-4|many|TRBJ2-5
TGTGCCAGCAGTTTAGGCCCATACATCCAAGAGACCCAGTACTTC
CASSLGPYIQETQYF
>.|TRBV15|many|TRBJ2-7
TGTGCCACCAGCAGCCGTACTGAGGGACAGTACTTC
CATSSRTEGQYF
>TRBD1|TRBV4-3|few|TRBJ1-1
TGCGCCAGCAGCCAGCTACAGGGGTACACTGAAGCTTTCTTT
CASSQLQGYTEAFF
>.|TRBV10-3|many|TRBJ2-2
TGTGCCATACAACAGGCCGCGCCGAACACCGGGGAGCTGTTTTTT
CAIQQAAPNTGELFF
>TRBD1|TRBV7-2|.|TRBJ2-5
TGTGCCAGCAGCTATCGGACAGGGTTGCCGGAGACCCAGTACTTC
CASSYRTGLPETQYF
>.|TRBV20-1|.|TRBJ1-2
TGCAGTGCTAGAGATGCAGGGGCGTCTAACTATGGCTACACCTTC
CSARDAGASNYGYTF
>TRBD2|TRBV7-2|.|TRBJ2-3
TGTGCCAGCAGCTTAGCAAACAGCGGGGGCCGCACAGATACGCAGTATTTT
CASSLANSGGRTDTQYF
>.|TRBV5-1|many|TRBJ1-2
TGCGCCAGCAAGCCCGGGAGCAACTATGGCTACACCTTC
CASKPGSNYGYTF
>.|TRBV20-1|many|TRBJ1-4
TGCAGTGCTAGAGATCTCGGGCCCAGCAAACTGTTTTTT
CSARDLGPSKLFF
>.|TRBV6-6|.|TRBJ2-3
TGTGCCAGCAGTTACCCATCAGGAGATACGCAGTATTTT
CASSYPSGDTQYF
>.|TRBV11-2|many|TRBJ1-1
TGTGCCAGCAGCTTCCTGGGACGGGACACTGAAGCTTTCTTT
CASSFLGRDTEAFF
>.|TRBV2|many|TRBJ1-5
TGTGCCAGCAGTCTCCGTCGGGACTTAATCCTTTATAGCAATCAGCCCCAGCATTTT
CASSLRRDLILYSNQPQHF
>.|TRBV7-9|many|TRBJ1-4
TGTGCCAGCACGTCGCTGCCTAATGAAAAACTGTTTTTT
CASTSLPNEKLFF
>.|TRBV15|many|TRBJ2-7
TGTGCCACCAGCAGAGATCCGGCGGGTTACGAGCAGTACTTC
CATSRDPAGYEQYF
>TRBD2|TRBV7-2|many|TRBJ2-5
TGTGCCAGCAGCTTAAGGAGCGGGGAAGAGACCCAGTACTTC
CASSLRSGEETQYF
>TRBD1|TRBV7-2|many|TRBJ2-7
TGTGCCAGCAGCTTAGGCTCTGGGACAGGGGGCCACGAGCAGTACTTC
CASSLGSGTGGHEQYF
>.|TRBV5-1|.|TRBJ1-1
TGCGCCAGCAGCTTGGCCCGTGTGGTCGGAATGAACACTGAAGCTTTCTTT
CASSLARVVGMNTEAFF
>TRBD1|TRBV28|few|TRBJ2-7
TGTGCCAGCAGCCGAATCACCGGGACAGGGACTTACGAGCAGTACTTC
CASSRITGTGTYEQYF
>.|TRBV9|few|TRBJ1-4
TGTGCCAGCAGCTTAGAAGGGGCTCGAAATGAAAAACTGTTTTTT
CASSLEGARNEKLFF
>.|TRBV15|.|TRBJ2-7
TGTGCCACCAGCAGAGATTCTACAGAGCTCGTCTACGAGCAGTACTTC
CATSRDSTELVYEQYF
>TRBD1|TRBV5-8|few|TRBJ1-1
TGTGCCAGCAGCTTCCGGGACAGGGTGTTCGGGGACACTGAAGCTTTCTTT
CASSFRDRVFGDTEAFF
>.|TRBV25-1|.|TRBJ1-4
TGTGCCAGCAGTGAACACGGGGCGAAGGGAAAACTGTTTTTT
CASSEHGAKGKLFF
>TRBD1|TRBV4-3|.|TRBJ1-4
TGCGCCAGCAGCCAATCCTCCGGGACAGCCTCAGAAAAACTGTTTTTT
CASSQSSGTASEKLFF
>.|TRBV25-1|.|TRBJ2-5
TGTGCCAGCAGTTCGACGGGGAGTAATGAGCAGTACTTC
CASSSTGSNEQYF
>.|TRBV14|many|TRBJ1-1
TGTGCCAGCAGCCAAGACAGGTCTGAAGCTTTCTTT
CASSQDRSEAFF
>TRBD1|TRBV29-1|.|TRBJ2-5
TGCAGCGTTGCGACAGGGCCAGAGACCCAGTACTTC
CSVATGPETQYF
>.|TRBV10-3|once|TRBJ1-1
TGTGCAACCGTTAGGGCTATGAACACTGAAGCTTTCTTT
CATVRAMNTEAFF
>.|TRBV7-9|.|TRBJ1-1
TGTGCCAGCACCCTCGGGAGACACACTGAAGCTTTCTTT
CASTLGRHTEAFF
>.|TRBV25-1|few|TRBJ2-1
TGTGCCAGCAGTCAGACGAGTGGCGGGTATATCAACAATGAGCAGTTCTTC
CASSQTSGGYINNEQFF
>TRBD1|TRBV9|.|TRBJ1-2
TGTGCCAGCAGCACCACAGGGGGCCCAGAATATGGCTACACCTTC
CASSTTGGPEYGYTF
>.|TRBV11-2|.|TRBJ2-2
TGTGCCATCGTTCGGGAGAACACCGGGGAGCTGTTTTTT
CAIVRENTGELFF
>.|TRBV9|many|TRBJ2-5
TGTGCCAGCAGCGTAGAGGCAGGGGGAGGGGAGACCCAGTACTTC
CASSVEAGGGETQYF
>.|TRBV7-2|few|TRBJ2-7
TGTGCCAGCTCAAGGGACAAGGGGGGGACCTACGAGCAGTACTTC
CASSRDKGGTYEQYF
>.|TRBV2|few|TRBJ2-5
TGTGCCAGCAGTGGGGGAAAGGTGGGCCGAGACTTC
CASSGGKVGRDF
>.|TRBV19|many|TRBJ1-2
TGTGCCAGTACCAATTGGGGGAACTATGGCTACACCTTC
CASTNWGNYGYTF